A selection of T cell receptor beta chains follows, all from one sample in a study of cytomegalovirus exposure and HLA in healthy donors. The data were produced by immunoSEQ multiplex PCR, yet TCRdb's version contains in-frame clones alone and is incomplete. There are 110,000 to 150,000 clones in the sample; approximately 78% occur only once, and about 2.5% lies in the top ten. Sequenced: PBMCs. All receptors come from a woman aged 18-29 years in good health and CMV-seropositive. Both conserved end residues are part of each CDR3. Each record gives: J gene, clone size, V gene, D gene, CDR3 length, CDR3 DNA, CDR3 protein. The D gene is left open where the match is weak. Size tells how often a clone was seen (once, few, many) or the class of an expanded clone, and some rows leave it out.

J gene: TRBJ1-2; clone size: NA; V gene: TRBV5-5; D gene: NA; CDR3 length: 12; CDR3 DNA: TGTGCCAGCAGCTTTAATGACTATGGCTACACCTTC; CDR3 protein: CASSFNDYGYTF
J gene: TRBJ2-1; clone size: NA; V gene: TRBV19; D gene: NA; CDR3 length: 16; CDR3 DNA: TGTGCCAGTAGGTTAGAGGTCCAGGGGACCTACAATGAGCAGTTCTTC; CDR3 protein: CASRLEVQGTYNEQFF
J gene: TRBJ2-1; clone size: NA; V gene: TRBV27; D gene: TRBD1; CDR3 length: 14; CDR3 DNA: TGTGCCAGTACCGGGACAGGGGGGGCTATCGGGCAGTTCTTC; CDR3 protein: CASTGTGGAIGQFF
J gene: TRBJ1-2; clone size: few; V gene: TRBV7-9; D gene: TRBD1; CDR3 length: 16; CDR3 DNA: TGTTCCAGCAGCTTAGACAGGGTAGCCTCCTACTATGGCTACACCTTC; CDR3 protein: CSSSLDRVASYYGYTF
J gene: TRBJ2-7; clone size: NA; V gene: TRBV5-4; D gene: NA; CDR3 length: 14; CDR3 DNA: TGTGCCAGCAGCGACCGATCCAGGGGCCCCGAGCAGTACTTC; CDR3 protein: CASSDRSRGPEQYF
J gene: TRBJ1-1; clone size: once; V gene: TRBV5-1; D gene: TRBD1; CDR3 length: 16; CDR3 DNA: TGCGCCAGCAGTCGCGGACAGGGGGCCCAGAACACTGAAGCTTTCTTT; CDR3 protein: CASSRGQGAQNTEAFF
J gene: TRBJ1-6; clone size: NA; V gene: TRBV2; D gene: NA; CDR3 length: 14; CDR3 DNA: TGTGCCAGCGCCAAGGACGGGGGAATCTCACCCCTCCACTTT; CDR3 protein: CASAKDGGISPLHF
J gene: TRBJ2-3; clone size: NA; V gene: TRBV19; D gene: NA; CDR3 length: 16; CDR3 DNA: TGTGCCAGTAGTAAGATACAGGGCATCGTGGGAGATACGCAGTATTTT; CDR3 protein: CASSKIQGIVGDTQYF
J gene: TRBJ2-3; clone size: NA; V gene: TRBV6-1; D gene: NA; CDR3 length: 12; CDR3 DNA: TGTGCCAGCAGTGTATCGGGGGATACGCAGTATTTT; CDR3 protein: CASSVSGDTQYF
J gene: TRBJ1-2; clone size: NA; V gene: TRBV19; D gene: NA; CDR3 length: 15; CDR3 DNA: TGTGCCAGTAGTCCAGGGAGGGAATTGGGCTATGGCTACACCTTC; CDR3 protein: CASSPGRELGYGYTF
J gene: TRBJ1-3; clone size: NA; V gene: TRBV7-9; D gene: TRBD1; CDR3 length: 15; CDR3 DNA: TGTGCCAGCAGCTTAGAGGGGGCCAACGGAAACACCATATATTTT; CDR3 protein: CASSLEGANGNTIYF
J gene: TRBJ2-2; clone size: NA; V gene: TRBV27; D gene: TRBD1; CDR3 length: 16; CDR3 DNA: TGTGCCAGCAGTTTAAGGGACAGACCTAACACCGGGGAGCTGTTTTTT; CDR3 protein: CASSLRDRPNTGELFF
J gene: TRBJ1-1; clone size: NA; V gene: TRBV11-2; D gene: NA; CDR3 length: 14; CDR3 DNA: TGTGCCAGCAGCTTAGAATACATGAACACTGAAGCTTTCTTT; CDR3 protein: CASSLEYMNTEAFF
J gene: TRBJ1-2; clone size: NA; V gene: TRBV4-1; D gene: NA; CDR3 length: 14; CDR3 DNA: TGCGCCAGCAGTGACAGGCGATATAACTATGGCTACACCTTC; CDR3 protein: CASSDRRYNYGYTF
J gene: TRBJ2-3; clone size: NA; V gene: TRBV5-8; D gene: TRBD1; CDR3 length: 17; CDR3 DNA: TGTGCCAGCAGCCTAGGACAGGGGGCAGCTAGCACAGATACGCAGTATTTT; CDR3 protein: CASSLGQGAASTDTQYF
J gene: TRBJ1-5; clone size: NA; V gene: TRBV19; D gene: TRBD1; CDR3 length: 16; CDR3 DNA: TGTGCCAGTAGTATTGGCGACAGGGGTTGGGGTCAGCCCCAGCATTTT; CDR3 protein: CASSIGDRGWGQPQHF
J gene: TRBJ2-7; clone size: NA; V gene: TRBV4-1; D gene: NA; CDR3 length: 14; CDR3 DNA: TGCGCCAGCAGCCAAGTTCAGGGGTCCTACGAGCAGTACTTC; CDR3 protein: CASSQVQGSYEQYF
J gene: TRBJ2-1; clone size: few; V gene: TRBV2; D gene: NA; CDR3 length: 17; CDR3 DNA: TGTGCCAGCAGGCCTGCCGGAGGGGGGGCCCGCTACAATGAGCAGTTCTTC; CDR3 protein: CASRPAGGGARYNEQFF
J gene: TRBJ1-1; clone size: NA; V gene: TRBV18; D gene: NA; CDR3 length: 12; CDR3 DNA: TGTGCCAGCTCCCCCATGAACACTGAAGCTTTCTTT; CDR3 protein: CASSPMNTEAFF
J gene: TRBJ1-1; clone size: NA; V gene: TRBV11-2; D gene: NA; CDR3 length: 16; CDR3 DNA: TGTGCCAGCAGCTTTGCTCAGGACTTAATGAACACTGAAGCTTTCTTT; CDR3 protein: CASSFAQDLMNTEAFF
J gene: TRBJ2-5; clone size: NA; V gene: TRBV5-1; D gene: TRBD2; CDR3 length: 17; CDR3 DNA: TGCGCCAGCAGCCTTGGACTAGCGGGGGGCCAGGCGCTCACCCAGTACTTC; CDR3 protein: CASSLGLAGGQALTQYF
J gene: TRBJ2-7; clone size: NA; V gene: TRBV19; D gene: TRBD1; CDR3 length: 15; CDR3 DNA: TGTGCCAGTAGTATACGAAAGGACAGGACCTACGAGCAGTACTTC; CDR3 protein: CASSIRKDRTYEQYF
J gene: TRBJ2-6; clone size: once; V gene: TRBV29-1; D gene: NA; CDR3 length: 14; CDR3 DNA: TGCAGCGTTGCGTATGTTTCGGGGGCCAACGTCCTGACTTTC; CDR3 protein: CSVAYVSGANVLTF
J gene: TRBJ1-5; clone size: NA; V gene: TRBV28; D gene: TRBD1; CDR3 length: 17; CDR3 DNA: TGTGCCAGCAGTTTACCTAGACAGGGATCGAGCAATCAGCCCCAGCATTTT; CDR3 protein: CASSLPRQGSSNQPQHF
J gene: TRBJ1-6; clone size: NA; V gene: TRBV5-6; D gene: NA; CDR3 length: 16; CDR3 DNA: TGTGCCAGCAGCCAAGGCGGGCAGATCTATAATTCACCCCTCCACTTT; CDR3 protein: CASSQGGQIYNSPLHF
J gene: TRBJ1-5; clone size: NA; V gene: TRBV30; D gene: TRBD1; CDR3 length: 14; CDR3 DNA: TGTGCCTGGGAACGCAGGGGGTTGGGTCAGCCCCAGCATTTT; CDR3 protein: CAWERRGLGQPQHF
J gene: TRBJ1-5; clone size: NA; V gene: TRBV4-1; D gene: NA; CDR3 length: 13; CDR3 DNA: TGCGCCAGCAGCCAAGTGGGAGATCAGCCCCAGCATTTT; CDR3 protein: CASSQVGDQPQHF
J gene: TRBJ2-2; clone size: once; V gene: TRBV7-9; D gene: TRBD1; CDR3 length: 16; CDR3 DNA: TGTGCCAGCAGCCGACACTTAGGACAGGGCACCGGGGAGCTGTTTTTT; CDR3 protein: CASSRHLGQGTGELFF
J gene: TRBJ1-1; clone size: NA; V gene: TRBV29-1; D gene: NA; CDR3 length: 12; CDR3 DNA: TGCAGCGTGGCCTCGGGAAACACTGAAGCTTTCTTT; CDR3 protein: CSVASGNTEAFF
J gene: TRBJ2-7; clone size: NA; V gene: TRBV7-8; D gene: TRBD1; CDR3 length: 13; CDR3 DNA: TGTGCCAGCAGCACAGAACAGGGGTACGAGCAGTACTTC; CDR3 protein: CASSTEQGYEQYF
J gene: TRBJ2-1; clone size: few; V gene: TRBV19; D gene: TRBD1; CDR3 length: 16; CDR3 DNA: TGTGCCAGTAGTCAACCGGACAGGGGCCCCTACAATGAGCAGTTCTTC; CDR3 protein: CASSQPDRGPYNEQFF
J gene: TRBJ2-7; clone size: NA; V gene: TRBV29-1; D gene: TRBD1; CDR3 length: 13; CDR3 DNA: TGCAGCGTAGCTAGGGACAGCCCCTACGAGCAGTACTTC; CDR3 protein: CSVARDSPYEQYF
J gene: TRBJ1-2; clone size: NA; V gene: TRBV7-8; D gene: TRBD1; CDR3 length: 15; CDR3 DNA: TGTGCCAGCAGCGAGAGAAAACCCAGGGGGCCTGGCTACACCTTC; CDR3 protein: CASSERKPRGPGYTF
J gene: TRBJ1-1; clone size: NA; V gene: TRBV5-1; D gene: TRBD1; CDR3 length: 14; CDR3 DNA: TGCGCCAGCAGCGGAACAGGGGGCCTAACTGAAGCTTTCTTT; CDR3 protein: CASSGTGGLTEAFF
J gene: TRBJ1-6; clone size: NA; V gene: TRBV10-2; D gene: NA; CDR3 length: 13; CDR3 DNA: TGCGCCAGCAGTGAGTCGCGGAATTCACCCCTCCACTTT; CDR3 protein: CASSESRNSPLHF
J gene: TRBJ1-5; clone size: NA; V gene: TRBV4-1; D gene: NA; CDR3 length: 15; CDR3 DNA: TGCGCCAGCAGGCAAGTAGTCACAGGCGATCAGCCCCAGCATTTT; CDR3 protein: CASRQVVTGDQPQHF